This T cell receptor beta chain was recorded in a study of blood T cell repertoires in COVID-19. V was shortened by 2 bases and J by 0 bases, with 5 bases between the two germline ends. CDR1 and CDR2 (germline): SGHTA, FQGNSA. The CDR3 consists of 13 residues. TCRdb's copy holds only in-frame clones and misses some; the assay was immunoSEQ multiplex PCR. The sample shows a few hundred thousand clones, approximately 90% of them seen only once. The sequenced sample consisted of PBMCs or T cells enriched from blood (not recorded which). The source is a woman aged 40-49 years who had recovered from COVID-19. This chain joins TRBV7-2 and TRBJ2-7; unclear D gene. The CDR3, as DNA: TGTGCCAGCAGCTTAACATTCTCCTACGAGCAGTACTTC. The encoded protein is CASSLTFSYEQYF.